This record concerns one T cell receptor (beta chain) sequence. Produced via immunoSEQ multiplex PCR; TCRdb's table is partial and in-frame only. The table shows under 55,000 clones, with less than 95% occurring only once. The data are from a study of T cell changes during pregnancy in multiple sclerosis. Germline CDR1 is SGHTA and CDR2 is FQGTGA. Between the trimmed V and J ends, which lost 1 base and 6 bases, there was a span of 16 bases. CDR3 length equals 16 residues. The J gene is TRBJ2-1, the V gene TRBV7-3, with a weak D call TRBD2 (6 bases). The receptor's source is a female donor with multiple sclerosis, enrolled in a pregnancy study. Sequencing was performed on CD4+ T cells from peripheral blood mononuclear cells, taken in the third trimester of pregnancy. The CDR3 DNA is TGTGCCAGCAGCTTAAGTAGCGCCTTGGGGGGCAATGAGCAGTTCTTC. Translating it yields CASSLSSALGGNEQFF.